This T cell receptor (beta chain) comes out of a study of monozygotic twins with inflammatory bowel disease (dated by TCRdb to about 2019). The study in broad terms: A total of about 28 monozygotic twin pairs were included in the full study, comprising nine German pairs (four IBD-concordant, five IBD-discordant) and 19 IBD-discordant Danish pairs. Each individual had, on average, about 151 000 unique TCRalpha sequences and 181 000 unique TCRbeta sequences available for analysis. Within discordant pairs, disease-associated traits were sought mainly by comparing IBD patients with their genetically identical healthy co-twins.

For this clonotype: This clone's antigen is unknown.

Overall results and qualifications from the work: Repertoire similarity did not differ between concordant and discordant twins, which could be due to limited statistical power. No single strong signal or clonotype linked to IBD turned up in the results, so the idea that one exists was not supported. Measured by the inverse Simpson index, TCRbeta repertoire diversity was lower in IBD patients than in their healthy co-twins. IBD patients shared fewer clonotypes with other individuals than healthy twins did, most markedly in patients showing signs of disease activity. The analysis was unable to tell apart different T cell subtypes. Differing immunosuppressive treatments among patients may have added background noise and inter-individual variability to the repertoires.

Libraries were built with 5' RACE. The input for every TCR library was roughly 3,300 ng of total RNA. For each sample, cDNA synthesis was carried out in eight separate reactions using SMARTScribe reverse transcriptase. During cDNA synthesis, template switching introduced unique molecular identifiers that contained a 6-nucleotide sample barcode. TCRalpha and TCRbeta cDNA was amplified in two nested PCRs of roughly 17 and 9 cycles, and bead purification was carried out after each PCR. Before amplification, the cDNA was treated with uracil DNA-glycosylase and purified using the QIAquick PCR purification kit. In the second PCR, Illumina TruSeq-compatible adapters and sample-specific barcodes were added. Library quality and concentration were checked on TapeStation and Qubit, and libraries were pooled at around 4.9 ng each. Sequencing of pooled libraries was carried out on an Illumina HiSeq2500 single-index Rapid Run using 2 x 100 bp reads and custom sequencing primers. Per the authors' processing: MiGEC version 1.2.6 was used for UMI-based consensus assembly, which corrected PCR and sequencing errors. MiXCR version 2.1.1 was used to carry out V(D)J alignment, clonotype assembly and CDR3 extraction. Normalisation of gene usage, clonotype sharing and MAIT/NKT TCR abundance was achieved by analysing the top 1000, 10 000 and 20 000 clonotypes per sample. After downsampling to 27 000 UMIs, diversity was calculated as the inverse Simpson index using the vegan R package. Paired Mann-Whitney U tests on discordant twin pairs were used, with Benjamini-Hochberg multiple-testing correction. TCRdb reprocessed the reads into one record per CDR3 protein sequence, lacking DNA. V and J calls and clone size were set by TCRdb, not the authors. The sample's table covers about 380,000 distinct CDR3 sequences. Just over 2.5% of the sample belongs to the ten largest clones.

The CDR3 goes from the cysteine to the phenylalanine over 14 residues. No DNA has been recorded. CDR1 and CDR2 (MDHEN, SYDVKM) derive from the germline V gene. From each donor, a roughly 2.5 ml peripheral blood sample was collected into PAXgene tubes and stored at -80 degrees C. Total RNA was isolated from whole blood with the PAXgene blood miRNA kit on an automated QIAcube, without T cell sorting. Peripheral blood from monozygotic twin pairs who were concordant or discordant for inflammatory bowel disease underwent deep TCRalpha and TCRbeta repertoire profiling using unique molecular barcoding. Smoking habits were recorded for all twin pairs, with individuals classified as current, former or never smokers.

Input material: blood. Recombination linked TRBV28 to TRBJ1-2; TCRdb outputs TRBD1, but without DNA this stays unchecked. The clonotype was recovered from a human donor with ulcerative colitis or Crohn's disease, or a healthy co-twin of an affected twin (not recorded which). CDR3 sequence: CASSFQGVVGGYTF.